Listed below are T cell receptor beta chains from one sample, sequenced in a study of blood T cell repertoires in COVID-19. Sequencing used immunoSEQ multiplex PCR; TCRdb keeps in-frame clones, though not all of them. The sample shows 40,000 to 45,000 clones, around 70% of them seen only once. The sequencing input was peripheral blood. The receptors shown here come from a man older than 75 with acute or convalescent COVID-19. Both conserved end residues are part of each CDR3. A D gene is named only where the DNA matches it firmly. Clone size is given for some rows only: seen once, a few or many times, or a class if the clone is expanded.

clone_size: .
v_call: TRBV13
d_call: .
j_call: TRBJ2-3
cdr3_nt: TGTGCCAGCCCCGGAGGCGGTACGCAGTATTTT
cdr3_aa: CASPGGGTQYF

clone_size: .
v_call: TRBV19
d_call: TRBD1
j_call: TRBJ1-4
cdr3_nt: TGTGCCAGTAGCACCGGACAGGGGAGATATAAACTGTTTTTT
cdr3_aa: CASSTGQGRYKLFF

clone_size: .
v_call: TRBV6-1
d_call: .
j_call: TRBJ1-3
cdr3_nt: TGTGCCAGCAGTGACATGCGGACAGTCTCTGGAAACACCATATATTTT
cdr3_aa: CASSDMRTVSGNTIYF

clone_size: .
v_call: TRBV11-2
d_call: .
j_call: TRBJ2-7
cdr3_nt: TGTGCCAGCAGCTTGGGCAGGGACGAGCAGTACTTC
cdr3_aa: CASSLGRDEQYF

clone_size: .
v_call: TRBV30
d_call: TRBD2
j_call: TRBJ2-3
cdr3_nt: TGTGCCTGGAGTTCAGGGACTAGCGGGGCCACAGATACGCAGTATTTT
cdr3_aa: CAWSSGTSGATDTQYF

clone_size: .
v_call: TRBV6-5
d_call: .
j_call: TRBJ2-3
cdr3_nt: TGTGCCAGCAGTTACGGGGCGGGAACAGATACGCAGTATTTT
cdr3_aa: CASSYGAGTDTQYF

clone_size: .
v_call: TRBV29-1
d_call: TRBD2
j_call: TRBJ2-5
cdr3_nt: TGCAGCGTTGGACTAGCTGGGTACCAAGAGACCCAGTACTTC
cdr3_aa: CSVGLAGYQETQYF

clone_size: .
v_call: TRBV9
d_call: TRBD2
j_call: TRBJ2-1
cdr3_nt: TGTGCCAGCAGCGTAGATACTAGCGGGAGTATCAATGAGCAGTTCTTC
cdr3_aa: CASSVDTSGSINEQFF

clone_size: .
v_call: TRBV3-1/TRBV3-2
d_call: TRBD1
j_call: TRBJ2-7
cdr3_nt: TGTGCCAGCAGCCAAGAGCCCGGGCAGGGGGCGCGGTACGAGCAGTACTTC
cdr3_aa: CASSQEPGQGARYEQYF

clone_size: few
v_call: TRBV9
d_call: TRBD1
j_call: TRBJ1-3
cdr3_nt: TGTGCCAGCAGCGTGACTTCAGACAGGGCTGGAAACACCATATATTTT
cdr3_aa: CASSVTSDRAGNTIYF

clone_size: many
v_call: TRBV4-1
d_call: .
j_call: TRBJ1-2
cdr3_nt: TGCGCCAGCAGCCAAGATCTGACAGGCACTTCCCACTTC
cdr3_aa: CASSQDLTGTSHF

clone_size: .
v_call: TRBV19
d_call: TRBD1
j_call: TRBJ2-1
cdr3_nt: TGTGCCAGTAGGGCCGACAGGGGGGCCAACAATGAGCAGTTCTTC
cdr3_aa: CASRADRGANNEQFF

clone_size: .
v_call: TRBV15
d_call: .
j_call: TRBJ2-1
cdr3_nt: TGTGCCACCAGCAGAGATCATACCGGGAATGAGCAGTTCTTC
cdr3_aa: CATSRDHTGNEQFF

clone_size: .
v_call: TRBV6-2/TRBV6-3
d_call: .
j_call: TRBJ1-5
cdr3_nt: TGTGCCAGCAGTCACAGGGAGGGGGGGGGCAATCAGCCCCAGCATTTT
cdr3_aa: CASSHREGGGNQPQHF

clone_size: few
v_call: TRBV19
d_call: .
j_call: TRBJ2-1
cdr3_nt: TGTGCCAGCAAGGGAGCAGGGGCGAATGAGCAGTTCTTC
cdr3_aa: CASKGAGANEQFF

clone_size: .
v_call: TRBV5-1
d_call: .
j_call: TRBJ1-1
cdr3_nt: TGCGCCAGCAGCTTGGACAGCATGAACACTGAAGCTTTCTTT
cdr3_aa: CASSLDSMNTEAFF

clone_size: .
v_call: TRBV6-2/TRBV6-3
d_call: TRBD2
j_call: TRBJ2-7
cdr3_nt: TGTGCCAGCAGTTATCATCGGGAGGGCAGTCCCTACGAGCAGTACTTC
cdr3_aa: CASSYHREGSPYEQYF

clone_size: many
v_call: TRBV6-5
d_call: .
j_call: TRBJ1-1
cdr3_nt: TGTGCCAGCAGTTACCGCGTCCATTCGAACACTGAAGCTTTCTTT
cdr3_aa: CASSYRVHSNTEAFF

clone_size: .
v_call: TRBV19
d_call: .
j_call: TRBJ1-2
cdr3_nt: TGTGCCAGTAGTATTTCTGACAGATATGGCTACACCTTC
cdr3_aa: CASSISDRYGYTF

clone_size: .
v_call: TRBV9
d_call: .
j_call: TRBJ1-2
cdr3_nt: TGTGCCAGCAGCCCCTCGGGTACGGTGAATGGCTACACCTTC
cdr3_aa: CASSPSGTVNGYTF

clone_size: .
v_call: TRBV6-6
d_call: TRBD1
j_call: TRBJ1-2
cdr3_nt: TGTGCCAGCATTCCACAGGGGAACTATGGCTACACCTTC
cdr3_aa: CASIPQGNYGYTF

clone_size: few
v_call: TRBV18
d_call: TRBD1
j_call: TRBJ1-5
cdr3_nt: TGTGCCAGCTCTCTTACCGGGACAGGGGGCAGGCAGCCCCAGCATTTT
cdr3_aa: CASSLTGTGGRQPQHF

clone_size: .
v_call: TRBV12-5
d_call: .
j_call: TRBJ2-3
cdr3_nt: TGTGCTAGTGGTTTGGTCGGGGGGCCGGGAGATACGCAGTATTTT
cdr3_aa: CASGLVGGPGDTQYF

clone_size: few
v_call: TRBV18
d_call: .
j_call: TRBJ1-1
cdr3_nt: TGTGCCAGCTCACCACCAGCTCCGGGGATGAACACTGAAGCTTTCTTT
cdr3_aa: CASSPPAPGMNTEAFF

clone_size: .
v_call: TRBV5-6
d_call: .
j_call: TRBJ1-1
cdr3_nt: TGTGCCAGCAGCTGGGGGGTGAACACTGAAGCTTTCTTT
cdr3_aa: CASSWGVNTEAFF

clone_size: .
v_call: TRBV5-5
d_call: .
j_call: TRBJ1-6
cdr3_nt: TGTGCCAGCAGTCACAATTGGAGCCCGGATTCACCCCTCCACTTT
cdr3_aa: CASSHNWSPDSPLHF

clone_size: .
v_call: TRBV2
d_call: TRBD1
j_call: TRBJ2-7
cdr3_nt: TGTGCCAGCAGTGATGGACAGGCAGAAGAGCAGTACTTC
cdr3_aa: CASSDGQAEEQYF

clone_size: .
v_call: TRBV6-6
d_call: .
j_call: TRBJ2-2
cdr3_nt: TGTGCCAGCAACGATGAGGGCACCGGGGAGCTGTTTTTT
cdr3_aa: CASNDEGTGELFF

clone_size: few
v_call: TRBV5-1
d_call: .
j_call: TRBJ1-1
cdr3_nt: TGCGCCAGCAGCTTCGAAGCACTGAACACTGAAGCTTTCTTT
cdr3_aa: CASSFEALNTEAFF

clone_size: .
v_call: TRBV4-3
d_call: TRBD1
j_call: TRBJ2-7
cdr3_nt: TGCGCCAGCAGCTACTCCGGGACAGGGGAATACGAGCAGTACTTC
cdr3_aa: CASSYSGTGEYEQYF

clone_size: .
v_call: TRBV11-3
d_call: .
j_call: TRBJ2-7
cdr3_nt: TGTGCCAGCAGACAGGGCACCTACGAGCAGTACTTC
cdr3_aa: CASRQGTYEQYF

clone_size: .
v_call: TRBV3-1/TRBV3-2
d_call: .
j_call: TRBJ2-1
cdr3_nt: TGTGCCAGCAGCCAAGATCGGGGTTCGAATGAGCAGTTCTTC
cdr3_aa: CASSQDRGSNEQFF

clone_size: .
v_call: TRBV10-3
d_call: TRBD1
j_call: TRBJ2-7
cdr3_nt: TGTGCCATCAGGGGGGACAGCTCCTACGAGCAGTACTTC
cdr3_aa: CAIRGDSSYEQYF

clone_size: .
v_call: TRBV19
d_call: TRBD1
j_call: TRBJ1-4
cdr3_nt: TGTGCCAGTAGTTTGGACAGGGGAGACGAAAAACTGTTTTTT
cdr3_aa: CASSLDRGDEKLFF

clone_size: .
v_call: TRBV7-8
d_call: TRBD1
j_call: TRBJ1-1
cdr3_nt: TGTGCCAGCAGCCTGACAGGGGCGGACACTGAAGCTTTCTTT
cdr3_aa: CASSLTGADTEAFF

clone_size: .
v_call: TRBV25-1
d_call: .
j_call: TRBJ1-1
cdr3_nt: TGTGCCAGCAGTGATGCAGGCCGGAACACTGAAGCTTTCTTT
cdr3_aa: CASSDAGRNTEAFF

clone_size: .
v_call: TRBV27
d_call: TRBD1
j_call: TRBJ1-4
cdr3_nt: TGTGCCAGCAGTGGCGAACAGGGGGCGCGGGTTGAAAAACTGTTTTTT
cdr3_aa: CASSGEQGARVEKLFF

clone_size: .
v_call: TRBV20-1
d_call: .
j_call: TRBJ2-7
cdr3_nt: TGCAGTGCTAGTCCTAGCGCTAGCTACGAGCAGTACTTC
cdr3_aa: CSASPSASYEQYF

clone_size: once
v_call: TRBV10-3
d_call: TRBD2
j_call: TRBJ2-1
cdr3_nt: TGTGCCATCAGTGGGACGACTAGCGGGGGTTCCAATGAGCAGTTCTTC
cdr3_aa: CAISGTTSGGSNEQFF

clone_size: .
v_call: TRBV6-4
d_call: .
j_call: TRBJ1-4
cdr3_nt: TGTGCCAGCAGTGACTCAGAATTGGAGGAGAAAAACTTTTTT
cdr3_aa: CASSDSELEEKNFF